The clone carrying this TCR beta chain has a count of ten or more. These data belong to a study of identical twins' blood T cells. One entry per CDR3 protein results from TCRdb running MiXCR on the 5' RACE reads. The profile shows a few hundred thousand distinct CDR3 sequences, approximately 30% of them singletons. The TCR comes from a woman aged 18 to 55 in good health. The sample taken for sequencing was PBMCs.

In DNA, the CDR3 is TGTGCCAGCAGCGTAGCGGGAGAGACGATTTACGAGCAGTACTTC. Translated, it gives CASSVAGETIYEQYF. The chain couples TRBV9 to TRBJ2-7, with D possibly TRBD2 on 6 matching bases. V was clipped by 0 bases and J by 4 bases, with 14 bases between them. CDR1 is SGDLS, CDR2 YYNGEE, per germline. CDR3 size: 15 residues.